Listed below are T cell receptor beta chains from one sample, sequenced in a study of T cell responses to AZD1222 COVID-19 vaccine. This table comes from immunoSEQ multiplex PCR, and its TCRdb copy is limited to in-frame clones, with some not included. The sample comprises approximately 170,000 clones, 80% to 90% of which are singletons, and 6.9% rests with the top ten. Sequences were derived from peripheral blood, sampled on day 0 of AZD1222 vaccination. These receptors originate from an adult in good health. Both conserved end residues are part of each CDR3. The D gene is left open where the match is weak. Clone size appears in some rows only: once, few, many, or a class for an expanded clone.

CDR3 protein: CASSEASNGGYGYTF; CDR3 DNA: TGTGCCAGCAGTGAAGCCTCCAACGGGGGGTATGGCTACACCTTC; V gene: TRBV6-1; CDR3 length: 15; clone size: few; D gene: .; J gene: TRBJ1-2
CDR3 protein: CASTVEDSRGYTF; CDR3 DNA: TGTGCCAGCACGGTAGAAGATAGCCGTGGCTACACCTTC; V gene: TRBV28; CDR3 length: 13; clone size: once; D gene: .; J gene: TRBJ1-2
CDR3 protein: CASSHGQGKGETQYF; CDR3 DNA: TGTGCCAGCAGTCACGGACAGGGAAAGGGTGAGACCCAGTACTTC; V gene: TRBV6-5; CDR3 length: 15; clone size: .; D gene: TRBD1; J gene: TRBJ2-5
CDR3 protein: CASTDTDYGYTF; CDR3 DNA: TGTGCCAGCACCGACACGGACTATGGCTACACCTTC; V gene: TRBV12-3/TRBV12-4; CDR3 length: 12; clone size: .; D gene: .; J gene: TRBJ1-2
CDR3 protein: CSVETPGQGALTEAFF; CDR3 DNA: TGCAGCGTTGAAACCCCCGGACAGGGGGCGTTAACTGAAGCTTTCTTT; V gene: TRBV29-1; CDR3 length: 16; clone size: .; D gene: TRBD1; J gene: TRBJ1-1
CDR3 protein: CAWTGLAGPGELFF; CDR3 DNA: TGTGCCTGGACGGGACTAGCGGGGCCCGGGGAGCTGTTTTTT; V gene: TRBV30; CDR3 length: 14; clone size: .; D gene: TRBD2; J gene: TRBJ2-2
CDR3 protein: CSASVGGPGQGYTF; CDR3 DNA: TGCAGTGCTAGTGTTGGGGGGCCCGGCCAGGGCTACACCTTC; V gene: TRBV20-1; CDR3 length: 14; clone size: .; D gene: .; J gene: TRBJ1-2
CDR3 protein: CARTGQSTDTQYF; CDR3 DNA: TGTGCCAGGACGGGACAGAGCACAGATACGCAGTATTTT; V gene: TRBV7-9; CDR3 length: 13; clone size: .; D gene: TRBD1; J gene: TRBJ2-3
CDR3 protein: CASSSYSGLARWQETQYF; CDR3 DNA: TGCGCCAGCAGCTCCTATTCGGGACTAGCGCGGTGGCAAGAGACCCAGTACTTC; V gene: TRBV5-1; CDR3 length: 18; clone size: .; D gene: TRBD2; J gene: TRBJ2-5
CDR3 protein: CASSLAAANTGELFF; CDR3 DNA: TGCGCCAGCAGCTTGGCGGCCGCGAACACCGGGGAGCTGTTTTTT; V gene: TRBV5-1; CDR3 length: 15; clone size: once; D gene: .; J gene: TRBJ2-2
CDR3 protein: CGTRAPGYNEQFF; CDR3 DNA: TGTGGCACCCGGGCCCCTGGCTACAATGAGCAGTTCTTC; V gene: TRBV30; CDR3 length: 13; clone size: .; D gene: .; J gene: TRBJ2-1
CDR3 protein: CASSLLGAEQETQYF; CDR3 DNA: TGTGCCAGCAGCTTGCTAGGGGCAGAACAAGAGACCCAGTACTTC; V gene: TRBV5-8; CDR3 length: 15; clone size: .; D gene: .; J gene: TRBJ2-5
CDR3 protein: CANRTAWCSPLHF; CDR3 DNA: TGTGCCAATAGAACGGCGTGGTGTTCACCCCTCCACTTT; V gene: TRBV6-4; CDR3 length: 13; clone size: .; D gene: .; J gene: TRBJ1-6
CDR3 protein: CASSSSPNTGELFF; CDR3 DNA: TGTGCCAGCAGCTCCTCACCGAACACCGGGGAGCTGTTTTTT; V gene: TRBV7-2; CDR3 length: 14; clone size: few; D gene: .; J gene: TRBJ2-2
CDR3 protein: CASGRDRSSYNEQFF; CDR3 DNA: TGCGCCAGCGGTCGGGACAGGAGCTCCTACAATGAGCAGTTCTTC; V gene: TRBV4-1; CDR3 length: 15; clone size: .; D gene: TRBD1; J gene: TRBJ2-1
CDR3 protein: CASSSRDTEKGETQYF; CDR3 DNA: TGTGCCAGCAGTTCCCGGGACACTGAGAAGGGGGAGACCCAGTACTTC; V gene: TRBV6-2/TRBV6-3; CDR3 length: 16; clone size: .; D gene: .; J gene: TRBJ2-5
CDR3 protein: CASSTGRTGELFF; CDR3 DNA: TGTGCCAGCAGCACGGGGCGGACCGGGGAGCTGTTTTTT; V gene: TRBV2; CDR3 length: 13; clone size: .; D gene: .; J gene: TRBJ2-2
CDR3 protein: CASSVGGAHYGYTF; CDR3 DNA: TGTGCCAGCAGCGTAGGTGGCGCGCACTATGGCTACACCTTC; V gene: TRBV9; CDR3 length: 14; clone size: .; D gene: .; J gene: TRBJ1-2
CDR3 protein: CASSSNDPQYNSPLHF; CDR3 DNA: TGTGCCAGCAGCTCAAATGATCCCCAGTATAATTCACCCCTCCACTTT; V gene: TRBV5-5; CDR3 length: 16; clone size: .; D gene: .; J gene: TRBJ1-6
CDR3 protein: CASSEFRDQPQHF; CDR3 DNA: TGTGCCAGCAGTGAGTTCAGGGATCAGCCCCAGCATTTT; V gene: TRBV6-1; CDR3 length: 13; clone size: .; D gene: .; J gene: TRBJ1-5
CDR3 protein: CASSQQASGVGEQYF; CDR3 DNA: TGCGCCAGCAGCCAACAGGCCTCGGGGGTGGGCGAGCAGTACTTC; V gene: TRBV4-3; CDR3 length: 15; clone size: .; D gene: .; J gene: TRBJ2-7
CDR3 protein: CASSFGQGGNYGYTF; CDR3 DNA: TGCGCCAGCAGCTTTGGCCAGGGAGGAAACTATGGCTACACCTTC; V gene: TRBV5-1; CDR3 length: 15; clone size: .; D gene: .; J gene: TRBJ1-2
CDR3 protein: CASSLRRDSSYNEQFF; CDR3 DNA: TGTGCCAGCAGCTTAAGACGTGATAGCTCCTACAATGAGCAGTTCTTC; V gene: TRBV11-2; CDR3 length: 16; clone size: once; D gene: .; J gene: TRBJ2-1
CDR3 protein: CASQDGTLYEKLFF; CDR3 DNA: TGTGCCAGTCAGGACGGGACACTATATGAAAAACTGTTTTTT; V gene: TRBV28; CDR3 length: 14; clone size: .; D gene: .; J gene: TRBJ1-4
CDR3 protein: CASSATGKQPQHF; CDR3 DNA: TGTGCCAGCAGCGCGACAGGGAAACAGCCCCAGCATTTT; V gene: TRBV3-1/TRBV3-2; CDR3 length: 13; clone size: .; D gene: TRBD1; J gene: TRBJ1-5
CDR3 protein: CASGENTEAFF; CDR3 DNA: TGTGCCAGCGGGGAGAACACTGAAGCTTTCTTT; V gene: TRBV2; CDR3 length: 11; clone size: .; D gene: .; J gene: TRBJ1-1
CDR3 protein: CASSLNGQGGETQYF; CDR3 DNA: TGTGCCAGCAGCTTAAACGGACAGGGCGGAGAGACCCAGTACTTC; V gene: TRBV7-3; CDR3 length: 15; clone size: once; D gene: TRBD1; J gene: TRBJ2-5
CDR3 protein: CASSIGGSEAFF; CDR3 DNA: TGTGCCAGTAGTATAGGGGGTTCTGAAGCTTTCTTT; V gene: TRBV19; CDR3 length: 12; clone size: .; D gene: .; J gene: TRBJ1-1
CDR3 protein: CAISPSGDEKLFF; CDR3 DNA: TGTGCCATCAGTCCGTCCGGGGATGAAAAACTGTTTTTT; V gene: TRBV10-3; CDR3 length: 13; clone size: .; D gene: .; J gene: TRBJ1-4
CDR3 protein: CAISALSSSTDTQYF; CDR3 DNA: TGTGCCATCAGTGCCCTTTCATCTAGCACAGATACGCAGTATTTT; V gene: TRBV10-3; CDR3 length: 15; clone size: .; D gene: .; J gene: TRBJ2-3
CDR3 protein: CSASGAAGANVLTF; CDR3 DNA: TGCAGTGCTAGTGGTGCGGCTGGGGCCAACGTCCTGACTTTC; V gene: TRBV20-1; CDR3 length: 14; clone size: .; D gene: .; J gene: TRBJ2-6
CDR3 protein: CASSSKTSGAQGTQYF; CDR3 DNA: TGTGCCAGCAGCTCTAAGACTAGCGGGGCGCAGGGAACCCAGTACTTC; V gene: TRBV5-4; CDR3 length: 16; clone size: .; D gene: TRBD2; J gene: TRBJ2-5
CDR3 protein: CAWGLAKYTGELFF; CDR3 DNA: TGTGCCTGGGGACTAGCGAAATACACCGGGGAGCTGTTTTTT; V gene: TRBV30; CDR3 length: 14; clone size: .; D gene: TRBD2; J gene: TRBJ2-2
CDR3 protein: CASSIDLGGTGAFF; CDR3 DNA: TGTGCCAGTAGTATAGATCTCGGGGGCACGGGAGCTTTCTTT; V gene: TRBV19; CDR3 length: 14; clone size: .; D gene: .; J gene: TRBJ1-1
CDR3 protein: CASSYDLGSNYGYTF; CDR3 DNA: TGTGCCAGCAGTTATGATCTTGGGAGTAACTATGGCTACACCTTC; V gene: TRBV6-5; CDR3 length: 15; clone size: .; D gene: .; J gene: TRBJ1-2
CDR3 protein: CASSLDLSQPQHF; CDR3 DNA: TGTGCCAGCAGCTTAGATCTATCCCAGCCCCAGCATTTT; V gene: TRBV11-2; CDR3 length: 13; clone size: .; D gene: .; J gene: TRBJ1-5
CDR3 protein: CASSQVEGGGYEQYF; CDR3 DNA: TGTGCCAGCAGCCAAGTTGAGGGTGGAGGGTACGAGCAGTACTTC; V gene: TRBV3-1/TRBV3-2; CDR3 length: 15; clone size: .; D gene: .; J gene: TRBJ2-7
CDR3 protein: CASSLSSVVGARAVLHF; CDR3 DNA: TGCGCCAGCAGCTTGTCCTCGGTCGTGGGGGCCCGCGCAGTCCTCCACTTT; V gene: TRBV5-1; CDR3 length: 17; clone size: .; D gene: .; J gene: TRBJ1-6
CDR3 protein: CASSQEGDNEQFF; CDR3 DNA: TGCGCCAGCAGCCAAGAGGGAGACAATGAGCAGTTCTTC; V gene: TRBV4-1; CDR3 length: 13; clone size: .; D gene: .; J gene: TRBJ2-1
CDR3 protein: CASSEAGAPNEKLFF; CDR3 DNA: TGTGCCAGCAGTGAAGCGGGGGCACCTAATGAAAAACTGTTTTTT; V gene: TRBV6-1; CDR3 length: 15; clone size: .; D gene: .; J gene: TRBJ1-4
CDR3 protein: CASSSSTDTQYF; CDR3 DNA: TGTGCCAGCAGCTCCTCCACAGATACGCAGTATTTT; V gene: TRBV6-5; CDR3 length: 12; clone size: .; D gene: .; J gene: TRBJ2-3
CDR3 protein: CASSLGAGAYEQYF; CDR3 DNA: TGTGCCAGCAGCCTAGGGGCGGGTGCCTACGAGCAGTACTTC; V gene: TRBV7-3; CDR3 length: 14; clone size: .; D gene: .; J gene: TRBJ2-7
CDR3 protein: CASSPDPSYNEQFF; CDR3 DNA: TGTGCCAGCAGCCCGGACCCCAGTTACAATGAGCAGTTCTTC; V gene: TRBV7-3; CDR3 length: 14; clone size: .; D gene: .; J gene: TRBJ2-1
CDR3 protein: CSVRPLGNTEAFF; CDR3 DNA: TGCAGCGTTCGACCCTTAGGGAACACTGAAGCTTTCTTT; V gene: TRBV29-1; CDR3 length: 13; clone size: few; D gene: .; J gene: TRBJ1-1
CDR3 protein: CARRKGDSSYNEQFF; CDR3 DNA: TGTGCCAGACGGAAAGGGGACAGCTCCTACAATGAGCAGTTCTTC; V gene: TRBV19; CDR3 length: 15; clone size: .; D gene: TRBD1; J gene: TRBJ2-1
CDR3 protein: CASALVRQPQHF; CDR3 DNA: TGTGCCAGCGCGTTAGTAAGGCAGCCCCAGCATTTT; V gene: TRBV28; CDR3 length: 12; clone size: .; D gene: .; J gene: TRBJ1-5
CDR3 protein: CASSRAGSETQYF; CDR3 DNA: TGTGCCAGCAGTAGGGCAGGGTCGGAGACCCAGTACTTC; V gene: TRBV25-1; CDR3 length: 13; clone size: .; D gene: .; J gene: TRBJ2-5
CDR3 protein: CASTPPGRENYGYTF; CDR3 DNA: TGTGCCAGCACCCCTCCAGGCAGGGAGAACTATGGCTACACCTTC; V gene: TRBV6-5; CDR3 length: 15; clone size: .; D gene: .; J gene: TRBJ1-2
CDR3 protein: CASGYREAFF; CDR3 DNA: TGTGCCAGCGGTTATCGTGAAGCTTTCTTT; V gene: TRBV6-5; CDR3 length: 10; clone size: .; D gene: .; J gene: TRBJ1-1
CDR3 protein: CASSQEGSGFTDTQYF; CDR3 DNA: TGCGCCAGCAGCCAAGAGGGTAGCGGGTTCACAGATACGCAGTATTTT; V gene: TRBV4-1; CDR3 length: 16; clone size: .; D gene: TRBD2; J gene: TRBJ2-3
CDR3 protein: CASSLVSLDQETQYF; CDR3 DNA: TGTGCCAGCAGCTTGGTTAGTCTCGACCAAGAGACCCAGTACTTC; V gene: TRBV5-4; CDR3 length: 15; clone size: .; D gene: .; J gene: TRBJ2-5
CDR3 protein: CSVYNADRASGGWDEQFF; CDR3 DNA: TGCAGCGTTTATAACGCAGACAGGGCTAGCGGGGGGTGGGATGAGCAGTTCTTC; V gene: TRBV29-1; CDR3 length: 18; clone size: .; D gene: TRBD2; J gene: TRBJ2-1
CDR3 protein: CASSPDRADLGYTF; CDR3 DNA: TGCGCCAGCAGCCCGGACAGGGCGGACCTCGGCTACACCTTC; V gene: TRBV5-1; CDR3 length: 14; clone size: .; D gene: TRBD1; J gene: TRBJ1-2